Many counts were recorded for the clone carrying this T cell receptor (beta chain). TCRdb analysed the multiplex PCR reads with MiXCR anew, one entry per CDR3 protein. The sample lists some 100,000 distinct CDR3 sequences, 20% to 25% occurring once. The source of the sample is a study of breast tumors, draining lymph nodes, adjacent tissues. There are 19 residues in the CDR3. The J segment lost 0 bases and the V segment lost 4 bases, leaving 15 bases of the junction unmatched. Germline loops: CDR1 MGHRA, CDR2 YSYEKL. Breast cancer patients provided tissue from their axillary draining lymph nodes. V and J are TRBV4-1 and TRBJ1-5, with 7 bases that match TRBD1. The clonotype was recovered from a female donor with breast cancer. Some clones in this sample may be carry-over from other donors' samples. Source material: axillary lymph node tissue. The CDR3 DNA sequence: TGCGCCAGCAGCCCGACCGGCCGGGACAGTAGGTATAGCAATCAGCCCCAGCATTTT. The encoded protein is CASSPTGRDSRYSNQPQHF.